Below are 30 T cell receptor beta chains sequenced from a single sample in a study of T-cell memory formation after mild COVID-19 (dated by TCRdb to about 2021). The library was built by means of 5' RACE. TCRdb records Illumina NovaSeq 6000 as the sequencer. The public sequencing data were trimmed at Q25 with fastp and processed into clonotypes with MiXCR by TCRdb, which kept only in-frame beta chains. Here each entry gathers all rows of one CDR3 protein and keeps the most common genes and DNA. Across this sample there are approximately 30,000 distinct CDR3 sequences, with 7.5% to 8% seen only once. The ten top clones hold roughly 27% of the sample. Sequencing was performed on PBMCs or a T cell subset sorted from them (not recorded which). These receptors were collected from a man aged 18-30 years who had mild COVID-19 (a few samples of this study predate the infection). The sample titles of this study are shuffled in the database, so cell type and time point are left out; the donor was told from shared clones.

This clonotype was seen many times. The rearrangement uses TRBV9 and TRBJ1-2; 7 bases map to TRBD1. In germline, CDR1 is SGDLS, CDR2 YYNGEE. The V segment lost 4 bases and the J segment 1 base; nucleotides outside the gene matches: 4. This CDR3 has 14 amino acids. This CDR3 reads CASSLGQINYGYTF. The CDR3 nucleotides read TGTGCCAGCAGCTTGGGACAGATTAACTATGGCTACACCTTC.

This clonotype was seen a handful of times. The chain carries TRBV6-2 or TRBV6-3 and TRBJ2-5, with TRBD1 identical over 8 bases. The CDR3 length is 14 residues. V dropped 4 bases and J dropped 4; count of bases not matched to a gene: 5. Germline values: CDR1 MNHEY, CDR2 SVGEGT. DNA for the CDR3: TGTGCCAGCAGTTTGGACAGGGTCGGAGAGACCCAGTACTTC. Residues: CASSLDRVGETQYF.

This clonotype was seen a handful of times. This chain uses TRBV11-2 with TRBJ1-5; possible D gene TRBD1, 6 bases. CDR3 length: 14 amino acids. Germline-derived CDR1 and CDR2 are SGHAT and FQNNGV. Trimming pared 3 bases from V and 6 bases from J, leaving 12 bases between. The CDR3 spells CASSLRGSTQPQHF. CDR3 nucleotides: TGTGCCAGCAGCTTGAGGGGGTCTACTCAGCCCCAGCATTTT. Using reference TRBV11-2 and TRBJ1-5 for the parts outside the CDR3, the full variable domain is EAGVAQSPRYKIIEKRQSVAFWCNPISGHATLYWYQQILGQGPKLLIQFQNNGVVDDSQLPKDRFSAERLKGVDSTLKIQPAKLEDSAVYLCASSLRGSTQPQHFGDGTRLSIL.

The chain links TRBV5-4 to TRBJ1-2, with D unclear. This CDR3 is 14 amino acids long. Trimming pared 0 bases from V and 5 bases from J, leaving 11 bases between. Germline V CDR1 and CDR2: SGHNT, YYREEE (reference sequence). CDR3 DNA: TGTGCCAGCAGCTTGGCGGGTCAGACTTATGGCTACACCTTC. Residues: CASSLAGQTYGYTF.

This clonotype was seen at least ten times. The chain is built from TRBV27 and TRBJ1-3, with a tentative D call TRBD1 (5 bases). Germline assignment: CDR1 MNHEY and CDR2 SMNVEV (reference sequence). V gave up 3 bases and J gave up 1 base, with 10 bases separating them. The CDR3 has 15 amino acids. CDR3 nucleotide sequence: TGTGCCAGCAGTTTCCGAAGGGGATCTGGAAACACCATATATTTT. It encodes CASSFRRGSGNTIYF.

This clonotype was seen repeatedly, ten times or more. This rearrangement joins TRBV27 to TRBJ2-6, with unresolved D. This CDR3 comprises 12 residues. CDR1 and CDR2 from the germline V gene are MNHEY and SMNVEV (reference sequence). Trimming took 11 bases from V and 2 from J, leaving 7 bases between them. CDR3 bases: TGTGCCTCCGGTGCTGGGGCCAACGTCCTGACTTTC. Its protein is CASGAGANVLTF.

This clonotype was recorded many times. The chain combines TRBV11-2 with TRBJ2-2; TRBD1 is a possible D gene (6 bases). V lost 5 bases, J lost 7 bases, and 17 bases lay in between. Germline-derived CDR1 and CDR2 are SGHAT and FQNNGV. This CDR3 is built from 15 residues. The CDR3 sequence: CASSPQQGTGGELFF. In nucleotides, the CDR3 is TGTGCCAGCAGCCCGCAACAGGGTACGGGCGGGGAGCTGTTTTTT.

The CDR3: CASSYPAPPEETQYF. As DNA, the CDR3 is TGTGCCAGCAGTTACCCGGCACCCCCCGAGGAGACCCAGTACTTC. The chain joins TRBV6-2 or TRBV6-3 to TRBJ2-5; no clear D gene. Trimming stripped 2 bases from V and 5 bases from J, with 15 bases between. This CDR3 has 15 amino acids. Germline V gene sequence: CDR1 MNHEY, CDR2 SVGEGT.

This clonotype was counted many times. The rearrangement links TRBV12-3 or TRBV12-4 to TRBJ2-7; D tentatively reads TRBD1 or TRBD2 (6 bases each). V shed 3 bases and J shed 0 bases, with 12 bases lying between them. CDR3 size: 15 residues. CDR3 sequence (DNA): TGTGCCAGCAGTTTGTTGGGGGGCAGCTCCTACGAGCAGTACTTC. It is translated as CASSLLGGSSYEQYF.

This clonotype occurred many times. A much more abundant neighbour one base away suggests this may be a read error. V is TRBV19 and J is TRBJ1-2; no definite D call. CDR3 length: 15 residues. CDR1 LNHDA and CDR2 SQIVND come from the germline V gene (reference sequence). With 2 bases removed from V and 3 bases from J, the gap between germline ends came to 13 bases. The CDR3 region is CASSISSHGDYGYTF. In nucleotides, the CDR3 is TGTGCCAGTAGTATATCATCTCACGGGGACTATGGCTACACCTTC.

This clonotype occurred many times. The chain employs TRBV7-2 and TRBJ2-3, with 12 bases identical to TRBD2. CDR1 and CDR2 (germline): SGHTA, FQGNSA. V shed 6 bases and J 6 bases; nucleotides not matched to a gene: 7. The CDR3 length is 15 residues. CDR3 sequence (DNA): TGTGCCAGCAGTTCCCCTAGCGGGGGGGAGGATACGCAGTATTTT. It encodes CASSSPSGGEDTQYF.

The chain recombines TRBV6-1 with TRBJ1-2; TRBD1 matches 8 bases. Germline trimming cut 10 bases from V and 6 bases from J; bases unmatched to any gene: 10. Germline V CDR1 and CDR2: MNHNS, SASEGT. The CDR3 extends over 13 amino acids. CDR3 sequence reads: CATRFQGANGYTF. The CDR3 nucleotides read TGTGCCACCAGATTCCAGGGGGCCAATGGCTACACCTTC.

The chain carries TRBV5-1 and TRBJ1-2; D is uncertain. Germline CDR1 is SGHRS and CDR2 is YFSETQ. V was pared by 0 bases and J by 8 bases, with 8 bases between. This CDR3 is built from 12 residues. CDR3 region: CASSLAEEGYTF. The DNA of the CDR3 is TGCGCCAGCAGCTTGGCAGAGGAGGGCTACACCTTC.

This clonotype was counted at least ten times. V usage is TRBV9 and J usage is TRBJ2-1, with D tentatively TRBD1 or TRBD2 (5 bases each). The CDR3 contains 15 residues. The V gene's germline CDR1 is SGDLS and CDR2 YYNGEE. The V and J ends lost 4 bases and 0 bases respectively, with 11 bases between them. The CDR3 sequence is CASSTGTTSYNEQFF. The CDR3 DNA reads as TGTGCCAGCAGCACCGGGACCACCTCCTACAATGAGCAGTTCTTC.

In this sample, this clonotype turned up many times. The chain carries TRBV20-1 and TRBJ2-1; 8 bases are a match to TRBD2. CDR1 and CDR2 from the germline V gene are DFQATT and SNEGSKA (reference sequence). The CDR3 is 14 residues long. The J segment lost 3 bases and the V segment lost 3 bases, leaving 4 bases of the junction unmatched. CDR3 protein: CSASGGADYNEQFF. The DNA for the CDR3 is TGCAGTGCTAGCGGGGGGGCCGACTACAATGAGCAGTTCTTC.

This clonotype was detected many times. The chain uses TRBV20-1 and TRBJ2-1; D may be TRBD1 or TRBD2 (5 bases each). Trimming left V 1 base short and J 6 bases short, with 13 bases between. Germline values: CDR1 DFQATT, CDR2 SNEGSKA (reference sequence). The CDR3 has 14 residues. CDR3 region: CSARVGTVLNEQFF. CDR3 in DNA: TGCAGTGCTAGAGTGGGGACCGTTCTCAATGAGCAGTTCTTC.

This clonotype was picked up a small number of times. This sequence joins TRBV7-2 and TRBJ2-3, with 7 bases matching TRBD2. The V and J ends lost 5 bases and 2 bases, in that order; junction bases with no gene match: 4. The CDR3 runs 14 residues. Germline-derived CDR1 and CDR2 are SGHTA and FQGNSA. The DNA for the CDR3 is TGTGCCAGCAGCCGGGACTATTACACAGATACGCAGTATTTT. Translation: CASSRDYYTDTQYF.

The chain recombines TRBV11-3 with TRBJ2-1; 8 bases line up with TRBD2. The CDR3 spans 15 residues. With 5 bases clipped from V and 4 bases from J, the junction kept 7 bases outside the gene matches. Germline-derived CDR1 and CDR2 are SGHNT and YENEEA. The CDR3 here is CASSVSSGRYNEQFF. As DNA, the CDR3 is TGTGCCAGCAGCGTGTCTAGCGGGCGTTACAATGAGCAGTTCTTC.

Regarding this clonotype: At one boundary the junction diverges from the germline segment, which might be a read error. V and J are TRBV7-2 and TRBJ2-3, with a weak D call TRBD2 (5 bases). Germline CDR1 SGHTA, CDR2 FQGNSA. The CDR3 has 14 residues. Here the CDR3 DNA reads TGTGCCAGCGGGCGAGGCGCTAGCACAGATACGAAGTATTTT. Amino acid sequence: CASGRGASTDTKYF.

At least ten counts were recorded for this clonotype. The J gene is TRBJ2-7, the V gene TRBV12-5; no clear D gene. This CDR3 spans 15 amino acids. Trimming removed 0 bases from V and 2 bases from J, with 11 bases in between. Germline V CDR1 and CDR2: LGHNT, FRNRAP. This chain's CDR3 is CASGLVAGRTYEQYF. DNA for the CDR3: TGTGCTAGTGGTTTGGTGGCAGGCAGAACCTACGAGCAGTACTTC. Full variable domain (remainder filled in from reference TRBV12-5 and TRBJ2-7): DARVTQTPRHKVTEMGQEVTMRCQPILGHNTVFWYRQTMMQGLELLAYFRNRAPLDDSGMPKDRFSAEMPDATLATLKIQPSEPRDSAVYFCASGLVAGRTYEQYFGPGTRLTVT.

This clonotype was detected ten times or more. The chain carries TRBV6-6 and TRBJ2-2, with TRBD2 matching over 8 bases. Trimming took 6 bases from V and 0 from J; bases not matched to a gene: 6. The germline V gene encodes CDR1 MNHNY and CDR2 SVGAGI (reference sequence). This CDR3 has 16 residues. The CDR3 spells CASRPRGGTNTGELFF. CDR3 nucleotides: TGTGCCAGCAGACCTCGGGGGGGCACGAACACCGGGGAGCTGTTTTTT.

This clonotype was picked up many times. CDR3 protein: CASSLAREGNIQYF. For the CDR3, the DNA is TGTGCCAGCAGTTTAGCCAGGGAGGGAAACATTCAGTACTTC. This chain joins TRBV12-3 or TRBV12-4 and TRBJ2-4; 7 bases map to TRBD2. The CDR3 covers 14 residues. J lost 6 bases, V lost 0 bases, and 2 bases had no gene match.

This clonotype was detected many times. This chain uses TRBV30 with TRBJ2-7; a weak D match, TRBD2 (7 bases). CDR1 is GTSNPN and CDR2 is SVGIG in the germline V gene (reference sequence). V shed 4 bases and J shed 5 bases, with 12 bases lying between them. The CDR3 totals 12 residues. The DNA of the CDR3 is TGTGCCTGGAACAGGGAGGGCGACGAGCAGTACTTC. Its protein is CAWNREGDEQYF.

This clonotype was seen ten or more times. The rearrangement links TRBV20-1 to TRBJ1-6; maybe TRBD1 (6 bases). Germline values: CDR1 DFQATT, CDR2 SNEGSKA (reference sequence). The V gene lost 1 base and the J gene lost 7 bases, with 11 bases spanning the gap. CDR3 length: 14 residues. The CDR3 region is CSARGHRENSPLHF. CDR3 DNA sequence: TGCAGTGCTAGAGGCCACAGGGAGAATTCACCCCTCCACTTT.

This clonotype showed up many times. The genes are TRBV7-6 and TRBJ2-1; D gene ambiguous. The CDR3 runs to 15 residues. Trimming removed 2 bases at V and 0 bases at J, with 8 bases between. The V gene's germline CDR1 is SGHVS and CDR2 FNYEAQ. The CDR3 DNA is TGTGCCAGCAGCTTACAGCCAAGCTCCTACAATGAGCAGTTCTTC. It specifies CASSLQPSSYNEQFF.

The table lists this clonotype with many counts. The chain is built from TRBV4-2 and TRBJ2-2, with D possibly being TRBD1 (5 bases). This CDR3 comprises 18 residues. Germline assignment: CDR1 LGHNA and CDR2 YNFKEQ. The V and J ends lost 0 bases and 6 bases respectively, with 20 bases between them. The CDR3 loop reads CASSQDWAGSITSGELFF. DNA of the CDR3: TGTGCCAGCAGCCAAGATTGGGCAGGGTCAATAACCTCCGGGGAGCTGTTTTTT.

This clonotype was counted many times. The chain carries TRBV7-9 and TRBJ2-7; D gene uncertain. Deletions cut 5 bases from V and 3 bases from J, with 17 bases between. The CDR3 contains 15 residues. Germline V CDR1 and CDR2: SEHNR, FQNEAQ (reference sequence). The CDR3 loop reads CASSLHSAPSYEQYF. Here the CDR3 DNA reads TGTGCCAGCAGCCTTCATTCCGCACCGAGCTACGAGCAGTACTTC.

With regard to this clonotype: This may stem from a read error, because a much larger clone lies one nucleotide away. CDR3 amino acids: CASSIRRLMNTEAFF. CDR3 sequence (DNA): TGTGCCAGCAGTATTCGGAGGCTGATGAACACTGAAGCTTTCTTT. V is TRBV12-3 or TRBV12-4 and J is TRBJ1-1; D gene ambiguous. Trimming cost V 5 bases and J 0 bases, with 13 bases left between them. The CDR3 is made up of 15 amino acids.

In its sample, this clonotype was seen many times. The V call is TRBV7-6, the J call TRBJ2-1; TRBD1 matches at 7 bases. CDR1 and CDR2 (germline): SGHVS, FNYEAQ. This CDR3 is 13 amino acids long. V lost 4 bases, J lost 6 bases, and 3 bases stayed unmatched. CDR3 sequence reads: CASSWGQPNEQFF. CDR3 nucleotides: TGTGCCAGCAGCTGGGGACAGCCCAATGAGCAGTTCTTC.

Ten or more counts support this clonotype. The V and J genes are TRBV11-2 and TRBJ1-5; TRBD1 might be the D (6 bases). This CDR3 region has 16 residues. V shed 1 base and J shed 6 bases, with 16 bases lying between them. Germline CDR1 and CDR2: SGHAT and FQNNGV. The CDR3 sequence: CASSLGRGGHGQPQHF. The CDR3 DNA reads TGTGCCAGCAGCTTAGGCAGGGGAGGACACGGTCAGCCCCAGCATTTT. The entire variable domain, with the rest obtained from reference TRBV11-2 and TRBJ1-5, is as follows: EAGVAQSPRYKIIEKRQSVAFWCNPISGHATLYWYQQILGQGPKLLIQFQNNGVVDDSQLPKDRFSAERLKGVDSTLKIQPAKLEDSAVYLCASSLGRGGHGQPQHFGDGTRLSIL.